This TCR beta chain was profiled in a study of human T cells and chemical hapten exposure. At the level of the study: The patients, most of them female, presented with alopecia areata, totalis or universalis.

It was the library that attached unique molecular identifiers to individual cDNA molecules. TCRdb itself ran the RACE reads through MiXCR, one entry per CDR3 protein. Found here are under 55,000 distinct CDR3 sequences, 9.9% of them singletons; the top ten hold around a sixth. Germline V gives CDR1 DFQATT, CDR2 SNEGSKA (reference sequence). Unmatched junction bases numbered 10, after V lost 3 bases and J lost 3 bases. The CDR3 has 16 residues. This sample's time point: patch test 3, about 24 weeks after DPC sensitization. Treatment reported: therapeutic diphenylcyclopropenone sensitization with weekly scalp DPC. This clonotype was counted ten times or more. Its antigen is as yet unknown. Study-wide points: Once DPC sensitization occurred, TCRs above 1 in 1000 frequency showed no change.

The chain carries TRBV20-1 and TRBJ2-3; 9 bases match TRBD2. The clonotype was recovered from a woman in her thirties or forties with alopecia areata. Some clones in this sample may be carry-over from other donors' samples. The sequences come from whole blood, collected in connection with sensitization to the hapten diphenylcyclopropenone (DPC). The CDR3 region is CSARSLGREGTDTQYF. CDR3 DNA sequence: TGCAGTGCTAGGTCCCTCGGGCGGGAGGGGACAGATACGCAGTATTTT.